The next 25 T cell receptor beta chains were all read from a single sample in a study of blood T cell repertoires in COVID-19. Some clones are missing from TCRdb's copy, which holds only in-frame ones; the method was immunoSEQ multiplex PCR. This sample carries 55,000 to 90,000 clones, roughly four fifths of them seen once, and the ten largest clones take about 5%. Sequencing was carried out using peripheral blood. Receptors originate from a woman aged 60-70 years with acute or convalescent COVID-19.

The rearrangement joins TRBV18 to TRBJ2-1, with D unclear. The V end was cut by 3 bases, the J end by 4 bases, with 10 bases between. From germline, CDR1 is KGHSH and CDR2 LQKENI. The CDR3 spans 14 residues. The CDR3 spells CASSPGQAYNEQFF. The CDR3 DNA sequence: TGTGCCAGCTCACCCGGCCAGGCATACAATGAGCAGTTCTTC.

The V call is TRBV7-3, the J call TRBJ2-3; D unclear. From germline, CDR1 is SGHTA and CDR2 FQGTGA. The V end lost 5 bases, the J end lost 6 bases, and 12 bases lay between the germline ends. There are 13 residues in the CDR3. CDR3 loop: CASSPQGGDTQYF. As DNA, the CDR3 is TGTGCCAGCAGCCCCCAAGGCGGCGATACGCAGTATTTT.

This clone was seen a few times. The chain uses TRBV14 and TRBJ1-4; maybe TRBD1 (6 bases). V shed 0 bases and J shed 10 bases, with 15 bases lying between them. Germline assignment: CDR1 SGHDN and CDR2 FVKESK. This CDR3 is 15 amino acids long. This CDR3 is CASSQDRGQSAKLFF. CDR3 DNA: TGTGCCAGCAGCCAAGATCGAGGACAGTCTGCAAAACTGTTTTTT.

This clone was detected once. The genes are TRBV6-1 and TRBJ2-7; 11 bases match TRBD2. This CDR3 is built from 18 residues. V shed 2 bases, J shed 5 bases, and the junction held 14 bases outside the gene matches. The germline V gene encodes CDR1 MNHNS and CDR2 SASEGT. CDR3 DNA sequence: TGTGCCAGCAGTGAATTTAGGCTAGCGGGGGGTCCTATCCACGAGCAGTACTTC. It translates to CASSEFRLAGGPIHEQYF.

The chain combines TRBV9 with TRBJ1-3; D might be TRBD1 (6 bases). Germline lookup yields CDR1 SGDLS and CDR2 YYNGEE. V lost 3 bases and J lost 4, with 20 bases in between. The CDR3 contains 17 residues. This CDR3 reads CASSDSPSGARGNTIYF. The CDR3 DNA reads TGTGCCAGCAGCGATTCACCATCAGGGGCGAGGGGAAACACCATATATTTT.

This clone occurred a few times. The V and J genes are TRBV11-2 and TRBJ1-4; D gene uncertain. Per germline, CDR1 SGHAT and CDR2 FQNNGV. V was shortened by 5 bases and J by 5 bases, with 12 bases between the two germline ends. This CDR3 contains 14 residues. The CDR3 region is CASSLPRRNEKLFF. CDR3 coding DNA: TGTGCCAGCAGCCTCCCTCGGCGGAATGAAAAACTGTTTTTT.

The chain uses TRBV11-2 and TRBJ1-1, with 9 bases lining up with TRBD1. With 2 bases clipped from V and 10 bases from J, the junction kept 8 bases outside the gene matches. Germline-derived CDR1 and CDR2 are SGHAT and FQNNGV. The CDR3 runs 14 residues. The CDR3 loop reads CASSLHTGGMGAFF. The CDR3 nucleotides read TGTGCCAGCAGCTTACATACAGGGGGCATGGGAGCTTTCTTT.

This chain connects TRBV6-5 to TRBJ1-2, with 8 bases matching TRBD1. The CDR3 loop spans 14 amino acids. Germline CDR1 MNHEY, CDR2 SVGAGI. The V gene end was trimmed by 6 bases and the J gene end by 2 bases; junction bases not matched to a gene: 5. The CDR3 is CASRWTGSNYGYTF. CDR3 bases: TGTGCCAGCAGGTGGACAGGGTCCAACTATGGCTACACCTTC.

The chain links TRBV10-3 to TRBJ1-1, with a possible D match to TRBD1 (5 bases). Trimming took off 3 bases at V and 0 bases at J, with 11 bases between the two ends. Germline CDR1 ENHRY, CDR2 SYGVKD. CDR3 length equals 15 residues. The CDR3: CAISDRQIMNTEAFF. The CDR3 nucleotides are TGTGCCATCAGTGATAGACAGATAATGAACACTGAAGCTTTCTTT.

The rearrangement links TRBV29-1 to TRBJ1-1; 8 bases are shared with TRBD1. The junction had 4 bases not matched to a gene; V was cut back by 0 bases and J by 4 bases. The CDR3 is made up of 14 amino acids. Germline loops: CDR1 SQVTM, CDR2 ANQGSEA. The CDR3 spells CSVEDRQGATEAFF. The CDR3 nucleotides read TGCAGCGTTGAAGACCGCCAGGGGGCCACTGAAGCTTTCTTT. The variable domain in full, with the rest retrieved from reference TRBV29-1 and TRBJ1-1, is SAVISQKPSRDICQRGTSLTIQCQVDSQVTMMFWYRQQPGQSLTLIATANQGSEATYESGFVIDKFPISRPNLTFSTLTVSNMSPEDSSIYLCSVEDRQGATEAFFGQGTRLTVV.

The chain carries TRBV6-5 and TRBJ1-2, with a tentative D call TRBD1 (5 bases). The CDR3 length is 12 residues. With 10 bases removed from V and 4 bases from J, the gap between germline ends came to 13 bases. Germline CDR1 and CDR2: MNHEY and SVGAGI. CDR3 in DNA: TGTGCCACCGAGGACACCATCTATGGCTACACCTTC. Translated, it gives CATEDTIYGYTF.

CDR3 residues: CASSEIGGSYNEQFF. The CDR3, as DNA: TGTGCCAGCAGTGAAATTGGCGGCTCCTACAATGAGCAGTTCTTC. The J gene is TRBJ2-1, the V gene TRBV6-1, with D unresolved. This CDR3 has 15 residues. The germline CDR1 and CDR2 sequences are MNHNS and SASEGT. Trimming took 2 bases from V and 0 from J, leaving 8 bases between them.

This chain joins TRBV3-1 (or the pseudogene TRBV3-2) and TRBJ1-3; TRBD1 might be the D (6 bases). Germline V lookup: CDR1 LGHDT, CDR2 YNNKEL (reference sequence). The CDR3 has 15 amino acids. V lost 4 bases to trimming and J lost 1 base, with 11 bases between them. CDR3 bases: TGTGCCAGCAGCCCAAGGGGGGGTTCTGGAAACACCATATATTTT. This translates into CASSPRGGSGNTIYF.

The chain is built from TRBV12-3 or TRBV12-4 and TRBJ1-3; maybe TRBD1 (5 bases). The V end was cut by 2 bases, the J end by 8 bases, with 10 bases between. The CDR3 runs to 13 residues. In DNA, the CDR3 is TGTGCCAGCAGTTTACAGGGTCGCGACACCATATATTTT. Translating it yields CASSLQGRDTIYF.

This sequence joins TRBV4-2 and TRBJ2-1, with TRBD2 matching over 9 bases. This CDR3 spans 16 amino acids. The germline CDR1 and CDR2 sequences are LGHNA and YNFKEQ. V gave up 1 base and J gave up 9 bases; unmatched junction bases: 10. The CDR3 sequence is CASSQAAQRGVSEQFF. Written as DNA, the CDR3 is TGTGCCAGCAGCCAAGCTGCCCAGCGGGGGGTTTCTGAGCAGTTCTTC.

The chain employs TRBV6-5 and TRBJ1-2; D is undetermined. This CDR3 has 13 amino acids. Germline-derived CDR1 and CDR2 are MNHEY and SVGAGI. The V and J ends lost 8 bases and 6 bases respectively, with 16 bases between them. In nucleotides, the CDR3 is TGTGCCAGCTACCCGAGACTCAGACATGGCTACACCTTC. This codes for CASYPRLRHGYTF.

V and J are TRBV25-1 and TRBJ1-2; D unresolved. The germline V gene encodes CDR1 MGHDK and CDR2 SYGVNS. The V and J ends lost 1 base and 6 bases respectively, with 9 bases between them. The CDR3 has 13 amino acids. CDR3 protein: CASSELGGDGYTF. The CDR3 region has the DNA TGTGCCAGCAGTGAATTAGGAGGCGATGGCTACACCTTC.

The rearrangement uses TRBV7-7 and TRBJ2-3, with 8 bases that match TRBD2. The CDR3 contains 16 residues. V trimming: 5 bases; J trimming: 4 bases; junction bases outside the gene matches: 11. Germline CDR1 reads SSHAT; CDR2 reads FNYEAQ (reference sequence). The CDR3 spells CASSPRVAGLSDTQYF. CDR3 in DNA: TGTGCCAGCAGCCCCCGAGTAGCGGGACTTTCAGATACGCAGTATTTT. Filled out from reference TRBV7-7 and TRBJ2-3, the complete variable domain reads GAGVSQSPRYKVTKRGQDVTLRCDPISSHATLYWYQQALGQGPEFLTYFNYEAQPDKSGLPSDRFSAERPEGSISTLTIQRTEQRDSAMYRCASSPRVAGLSDTQYFGPGTRLTVL.

In DNA form, the CDR3 reads TGCGCCAGCAGCTCCCTCGCGAGGGGGCTACACGAGCAGTACTTC. It codes for CASSSLARGLHEQYF. This chain joins TRBV4-1 and TRBJ2-7; 7 nucleotides agree with TRBD1. After removal of 5 bases from V and 5 bases from J, the junction contained 12 bases not matched to a gene. Germline CDR1 and CDR2: MGHRA and YSYEKL. The CDR3 has 15 residues.

This chain joins TRBV18 and TRBJ1-4, with D perhaps TRBD1 (6 bases). Per the germline V gene, CDR1 is KGHSH and CDR2 is LQKENI. CDR3 size: 17 residues. V was shortened by 3 bases and J by 0 bases, with 14 bases between the two germline ends. CDR3 DNA sequence: TGTGCCAGCTCACCTGTTACAGGGAGTGCAACTAATGAAAAACTGTTTTTT. Residues: CASSPVTGSATNEKLFF.

The chain employs TRBV5-1 and TRBJ1-4; TRBD1 aligns across 11 bases. The CDR3 covers 18 residues. Germline CDR1 is SGHRS and CDR2 is YFSETQ. V lost 4 bases and J lost 6; bases outside the gene matches: 14. The CDR3 region has the DNA TGCGCCAGCAGCCAATCCGGGACAGGGGGACGGCGCGATGAAAAACTGTTTTTT. Protein product: CASSQSGTGGRRDEKLFF.

The V and J genes are TRBV18 and TRBJ1-3; weak D call: TRBD1 (5 bases). Per germline, CDR1 KGHSH and CDR2 LQKENI. V was clipped by 4 bases and J by 6 bases, with 13 bases between them. The CDR3 is made up of 14 amino acids. The chain's CDR3 is CASSREGVENTIYF. The CDR3 DNA is TGTGCCAGCTCACGTGAAGGGGTGGAAAACACCATATATTTT.

The J gene is TRBJ1-2, the V gene TRBV18, with TRBD1 as a possible D gene (5 bases). The CDR3 contains 13 residues. V gave up 3 bases and J gave up 6 bases, with 11 bases separating them. CDR1 is KGHSH and CDR2 is LQKENI in the germline V gene. CDR3 protein: CASSPSQGDGYTF. DNA for the CDR3: TGTGCCAGCTCACCGTCGCAGGGTGATGGCTACACCTTC.

The rearrangement links TRBV5-4 to TRBJ2-5; TRBD1 agrees at 7 bases. This CDR3 has 13 residues. Trimming removed 4 bases from V and 5 bases from J; junction bases left unmatched: 5. The germline V gene encodes CDR1 SGHNT and CDR2 YYREEE (reference sequence). CDR3 nucleotides: TGTGCCAGCAGCCCACAGGGGCGGGAGACCCAGTACTTC. Protein sequence: CASSPQGRETQYF.

This clone was observed a handful of times. The chain employs TRBV6-6 and TRBJ2-4; D is perhaps TRBD2 (5 bases). The CDR3 is 14 residues long. Between the trimmed V and J ends, which lost 6 bases and 3 bases, there was a span of 12 bases. Per the germline V gene, CDR1 is MNHNY and CDR2 is SVGAGI (reference sequence). CDR3 region: CASSGMVGKNIQYF. CDR3 DNA sequence: TGTGCCAGCAGCGGGATGGTGGGCAAAAACATTCAGTACTTC.